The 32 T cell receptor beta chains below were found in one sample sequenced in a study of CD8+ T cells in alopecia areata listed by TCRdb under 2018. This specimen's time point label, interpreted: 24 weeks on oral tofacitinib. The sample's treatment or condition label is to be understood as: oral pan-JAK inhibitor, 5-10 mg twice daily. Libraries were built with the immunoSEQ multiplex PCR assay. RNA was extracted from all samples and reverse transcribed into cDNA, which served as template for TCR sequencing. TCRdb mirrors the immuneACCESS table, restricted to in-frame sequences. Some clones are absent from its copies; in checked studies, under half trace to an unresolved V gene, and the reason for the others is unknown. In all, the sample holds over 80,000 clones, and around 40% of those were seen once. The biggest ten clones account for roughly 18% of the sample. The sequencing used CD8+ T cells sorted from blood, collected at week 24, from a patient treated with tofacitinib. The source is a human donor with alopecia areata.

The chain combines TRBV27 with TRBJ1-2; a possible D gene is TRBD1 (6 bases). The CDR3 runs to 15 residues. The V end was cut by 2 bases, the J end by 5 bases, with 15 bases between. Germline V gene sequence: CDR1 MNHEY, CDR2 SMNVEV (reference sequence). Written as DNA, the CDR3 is TGTGCCAGCAGTTTAAGGGTTGGGACACCATATGGCTACACCTTC. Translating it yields CASSLRVGTPYGYTF.

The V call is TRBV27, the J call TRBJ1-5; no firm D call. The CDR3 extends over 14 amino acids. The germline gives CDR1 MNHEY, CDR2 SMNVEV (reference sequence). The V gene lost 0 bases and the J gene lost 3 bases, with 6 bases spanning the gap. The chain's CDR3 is CASSLSLINQPQHF. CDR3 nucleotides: TGTGCCAGCAGTTTATCTTTGATCAATCAGCCCCAGCATTTT.

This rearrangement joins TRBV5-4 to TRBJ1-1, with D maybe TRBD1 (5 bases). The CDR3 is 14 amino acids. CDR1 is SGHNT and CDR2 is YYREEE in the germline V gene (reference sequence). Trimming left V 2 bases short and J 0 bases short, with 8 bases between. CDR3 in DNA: TGTGCCAGCAGCTTTGGACATTTGAACACTGAAGCTTTCTTT. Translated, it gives CASSFGHLNTEAFF.

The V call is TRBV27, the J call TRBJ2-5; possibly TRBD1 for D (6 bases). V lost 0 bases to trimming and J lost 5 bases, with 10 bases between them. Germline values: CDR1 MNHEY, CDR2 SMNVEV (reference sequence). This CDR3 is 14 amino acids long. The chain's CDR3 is CASSLSGARETQYF. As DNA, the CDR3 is TGTGCCAGCAGTTTATCGGGGGCACGGGAGACCCAGTACTTC.

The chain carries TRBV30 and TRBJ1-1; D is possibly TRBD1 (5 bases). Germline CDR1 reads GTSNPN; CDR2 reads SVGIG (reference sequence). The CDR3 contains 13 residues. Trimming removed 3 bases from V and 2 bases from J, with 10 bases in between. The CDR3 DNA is TGTGCCTGGAGCTGGGACGGTAACACTGAAGCTTTCTTT. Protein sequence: CAWSWDGNTEAFF.

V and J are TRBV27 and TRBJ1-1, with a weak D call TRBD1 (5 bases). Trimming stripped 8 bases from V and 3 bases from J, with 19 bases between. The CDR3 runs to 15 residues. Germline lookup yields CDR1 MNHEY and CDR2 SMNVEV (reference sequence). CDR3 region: CASRTPLGPHTEAFF. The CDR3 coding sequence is TGTGCCAGCCGGACACCCCTGGGTCCGCACACTGAAGCTTTCTTT.

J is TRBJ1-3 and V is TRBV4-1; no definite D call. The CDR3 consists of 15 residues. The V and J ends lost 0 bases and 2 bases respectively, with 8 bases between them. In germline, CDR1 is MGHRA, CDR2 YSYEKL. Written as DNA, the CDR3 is TGCGCCAGCAGCCAAGATGGGAGAACTGGAAACACCATATATTTT. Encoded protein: CASSQDGRTGNTIYF.

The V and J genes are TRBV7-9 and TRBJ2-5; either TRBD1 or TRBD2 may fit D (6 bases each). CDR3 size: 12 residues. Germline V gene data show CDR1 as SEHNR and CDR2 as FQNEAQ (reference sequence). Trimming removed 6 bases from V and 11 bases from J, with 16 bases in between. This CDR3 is CASRPTRGEQYF. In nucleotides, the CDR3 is TGTGCCAGCAGACCAACGAGGGGGGAGCAGTACTTC.

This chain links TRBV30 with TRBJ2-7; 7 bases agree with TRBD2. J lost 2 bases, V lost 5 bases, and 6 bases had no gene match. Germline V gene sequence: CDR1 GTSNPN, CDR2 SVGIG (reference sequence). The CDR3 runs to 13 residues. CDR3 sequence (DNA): TGTGCCTGGGACCCGGGACTAACCTACGAGCAGTACTTC. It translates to CAWDPGLTYEQYF.

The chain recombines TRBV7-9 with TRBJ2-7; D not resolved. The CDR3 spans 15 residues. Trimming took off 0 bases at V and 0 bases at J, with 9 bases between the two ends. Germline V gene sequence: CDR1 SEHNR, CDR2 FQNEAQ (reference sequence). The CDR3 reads CASSLAVLSSYEQYF. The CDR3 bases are TGTGCCAGCAGCTTAGCGGTCCTGAGCTCCTACGAGCAGTACTTC.

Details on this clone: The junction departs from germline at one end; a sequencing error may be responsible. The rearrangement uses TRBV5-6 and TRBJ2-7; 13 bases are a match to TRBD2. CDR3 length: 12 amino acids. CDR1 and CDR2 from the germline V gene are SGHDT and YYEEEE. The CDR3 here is CASSLTSGGVDF. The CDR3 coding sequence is TGTGCCAGCAGCCTCACTAGCGGGGGGGTTGACTTC.

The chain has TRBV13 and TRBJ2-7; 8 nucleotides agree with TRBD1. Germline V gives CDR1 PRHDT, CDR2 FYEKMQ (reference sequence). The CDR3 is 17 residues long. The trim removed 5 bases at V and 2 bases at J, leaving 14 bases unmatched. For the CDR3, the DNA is TGTGCCAGCAGCCCCCTCTTGGACAGGGTCAAGCCCTACGAGCAGTACTTC. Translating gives CASSPLLDRVKPYEQYF.

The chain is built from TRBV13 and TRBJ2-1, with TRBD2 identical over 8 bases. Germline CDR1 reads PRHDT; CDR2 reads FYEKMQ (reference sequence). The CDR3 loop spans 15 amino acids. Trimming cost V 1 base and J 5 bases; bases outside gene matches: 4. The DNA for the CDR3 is TGTGCCAGCAGCTTAGTTAGCGGGACCCACAATGAGCAGTTCTTC. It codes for CASSLVSGTHNEQFF.

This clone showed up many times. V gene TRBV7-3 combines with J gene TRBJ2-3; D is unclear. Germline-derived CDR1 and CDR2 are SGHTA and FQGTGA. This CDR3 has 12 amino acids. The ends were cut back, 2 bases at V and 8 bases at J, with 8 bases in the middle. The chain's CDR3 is CASSLGGSTQYF. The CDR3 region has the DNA TGTGCCAGCAGCTTAGGCGGATCTACGCAGTATTTT.

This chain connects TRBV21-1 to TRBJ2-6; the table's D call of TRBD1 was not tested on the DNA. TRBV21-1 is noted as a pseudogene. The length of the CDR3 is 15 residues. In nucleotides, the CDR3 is TGTGCCAGCAGGGGTAGGGGGCCGGGGGCCAACGTCCTGACTTTC. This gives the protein CASRGRGPGANVLTF.

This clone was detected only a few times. The CDR3 spells CASSDRRTNTGELFF. The DNA for the CDR3 is TGTGCCAGCAGTGATCGGCGGACAAACACCGGGGAGCTGTTTTTT. V and J are TRBV2 and TRBJ2-2, with a possible D match to TRBD1 (5 bases). The V and J ends lost 3 bases and 2 bases respectively, with 10 bases between them. The CDR3 runs 15 residues. Germline loops: CDR1 SNHLY, CDR2 FYNNEI.

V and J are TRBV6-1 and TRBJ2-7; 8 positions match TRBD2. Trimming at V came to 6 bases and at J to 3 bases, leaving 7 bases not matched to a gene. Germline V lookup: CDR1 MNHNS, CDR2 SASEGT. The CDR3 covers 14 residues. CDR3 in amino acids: CASRPIGGGYEQYF. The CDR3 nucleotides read TGTGCCAGCAGACCCATCGGGGGGGGCTACGAGCAGTACTTC.

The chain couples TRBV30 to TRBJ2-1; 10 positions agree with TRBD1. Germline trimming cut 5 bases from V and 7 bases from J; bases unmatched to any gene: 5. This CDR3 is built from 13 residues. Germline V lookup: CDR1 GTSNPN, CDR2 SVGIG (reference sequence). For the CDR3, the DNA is TGTGCCTGGGACCCGGGACAGGGGAATGAGCAGTTCTTC. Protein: CAWDPGQGNEQFF.

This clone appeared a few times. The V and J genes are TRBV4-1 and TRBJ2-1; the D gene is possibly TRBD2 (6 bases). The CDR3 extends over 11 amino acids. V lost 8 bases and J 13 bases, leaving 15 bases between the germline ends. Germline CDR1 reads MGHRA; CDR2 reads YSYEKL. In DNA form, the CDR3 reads TGCGCCAGCGGAGAGGGGCGGGAACAGTTCTTC. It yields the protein CASGEGREQFF.

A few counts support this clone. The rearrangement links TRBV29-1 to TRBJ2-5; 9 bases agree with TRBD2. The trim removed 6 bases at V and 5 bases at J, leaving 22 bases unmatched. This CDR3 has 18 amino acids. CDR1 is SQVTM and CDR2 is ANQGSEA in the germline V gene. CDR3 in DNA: TGCAGCGTGCACCAAACCTGGCTAGCGGGAAGCGTTCGCGAGACCCAGTACTTC. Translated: CSVHQTWLAGSVRETQYF.

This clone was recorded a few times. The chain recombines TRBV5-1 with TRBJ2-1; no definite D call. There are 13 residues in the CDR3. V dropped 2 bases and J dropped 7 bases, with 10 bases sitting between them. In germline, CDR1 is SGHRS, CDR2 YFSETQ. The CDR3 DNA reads TGCGCCAGCAGCTTTTATGGTGGGAATGAGCAGTTCTTC. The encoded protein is CASSFYGGNEQFF.

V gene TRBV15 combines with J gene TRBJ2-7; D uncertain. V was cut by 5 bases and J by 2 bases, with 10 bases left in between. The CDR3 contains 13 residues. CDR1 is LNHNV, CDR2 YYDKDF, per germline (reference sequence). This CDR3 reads CATSSDDPYEQYF. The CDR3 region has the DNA TGTGCCACCAGCTCAGACGATCCCTACGAGCAGTACTTC.

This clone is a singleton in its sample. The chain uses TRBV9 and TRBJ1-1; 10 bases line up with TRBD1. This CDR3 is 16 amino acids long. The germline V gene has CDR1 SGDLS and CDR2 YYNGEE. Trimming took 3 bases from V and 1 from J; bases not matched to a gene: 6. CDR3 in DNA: TGTGCCAGCAGCGCGAACCGGGACAGGGGGAACACTGAAGCTTTCTTT. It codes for CASSANRDRGNTEAFF.

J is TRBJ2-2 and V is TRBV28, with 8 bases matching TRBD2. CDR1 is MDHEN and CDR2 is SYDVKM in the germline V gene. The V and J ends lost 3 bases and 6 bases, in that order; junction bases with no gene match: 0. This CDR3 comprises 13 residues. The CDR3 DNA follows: TGTGCCAGCAGTTTCGGGGGGGCCGGGGAGCTGTTTTTT. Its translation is CASSFGGAGELFF.

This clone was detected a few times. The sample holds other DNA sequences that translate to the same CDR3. CDR3 region: CASSVGYNNEQFF. In nucleotides, the CDR3 is TGTGCCAGCAGCGTAGGCTACAACAATGAGCAGTTCTTC. The genes are TRBV9 and TRBJ2-1, with D unresolved. V lost 0 bases and J lost 5, with 6 bases in between. The CDR3 contains 13 residues. Looked up from germline, CDR1 is SGDLS and CDR2 is YYNGEE.

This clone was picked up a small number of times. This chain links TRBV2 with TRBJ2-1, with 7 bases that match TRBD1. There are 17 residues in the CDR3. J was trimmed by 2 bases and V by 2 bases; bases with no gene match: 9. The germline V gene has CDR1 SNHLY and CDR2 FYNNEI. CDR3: CASSERLGTETYNEQFF. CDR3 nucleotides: TGTGCCAGCAGTGAACGCCTAGGGACAGAGACCTACAATGAGCAGTTCTTC.

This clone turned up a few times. CDR3 protein: CAWSFSGADTQYF. CDR3 DNA sequence: TGTGCCTGGAGTTTCTCAGGTGCAGATACGCAGTATTTT. The chain uses TRBV30 and TRBJ2-3; the D is unclear. The length of the CDR3 is 13 residues. V was pared by 2 bases and J by 4 bases, with 10 bases between. The germline V gene has CDR1 GTSNPN and CDR2 SVGIG (reference sequence).

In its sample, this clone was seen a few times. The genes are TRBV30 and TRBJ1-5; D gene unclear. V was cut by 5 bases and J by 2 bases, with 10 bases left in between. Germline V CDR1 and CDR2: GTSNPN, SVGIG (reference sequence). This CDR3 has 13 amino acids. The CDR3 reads CAWAAGGNQPQHF. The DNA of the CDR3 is TGTGCCTGGGCGGCAGGTGGCAATCAGCCCCAGCATTTT.

The CDR3 sequence is CASSLAGTKETQYF. For the CDR3, the DNA is TGTGCCAGCAGCTTGGCGGGAACTAAAGAGACCCAGTACTTC. J is TRBJ2-5 and V is TRBV5-6, with a possible D match to TRBD2 (5 bases). The germline CDR1 and CDR2 sequences are SGHDT and YYEEEE. V dropped 0 bases and J dropped 3 bases, with 9 bases sitting between them. This CDR3 comprises 14 residues.

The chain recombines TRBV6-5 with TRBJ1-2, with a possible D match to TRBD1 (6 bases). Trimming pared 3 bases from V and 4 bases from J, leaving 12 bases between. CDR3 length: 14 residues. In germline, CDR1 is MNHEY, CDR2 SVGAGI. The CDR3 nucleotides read TGTGCCAGCAGTTATACCGGGACAACCTATGGCTACACCTTC. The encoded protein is CASSYTGTTYGYTF.

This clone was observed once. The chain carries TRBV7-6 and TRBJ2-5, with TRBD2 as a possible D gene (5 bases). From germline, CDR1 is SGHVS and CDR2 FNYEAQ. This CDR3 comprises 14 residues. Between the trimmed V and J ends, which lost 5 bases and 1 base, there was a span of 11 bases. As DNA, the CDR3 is TGTGCCAGCAGCCCAACGGGGTTCCAAGAGACCCAGTACTTC. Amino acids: CASSPTGFQETQYF.

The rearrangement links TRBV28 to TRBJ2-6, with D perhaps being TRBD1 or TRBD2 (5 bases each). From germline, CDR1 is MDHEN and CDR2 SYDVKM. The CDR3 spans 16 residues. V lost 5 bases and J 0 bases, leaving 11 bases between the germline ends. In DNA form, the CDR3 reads TGTGCCAGCAGTCCCCGGGGCAACTCTGGGGCCAACGTCCTGACTTTC. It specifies CASSPRGNSGANVLTF.